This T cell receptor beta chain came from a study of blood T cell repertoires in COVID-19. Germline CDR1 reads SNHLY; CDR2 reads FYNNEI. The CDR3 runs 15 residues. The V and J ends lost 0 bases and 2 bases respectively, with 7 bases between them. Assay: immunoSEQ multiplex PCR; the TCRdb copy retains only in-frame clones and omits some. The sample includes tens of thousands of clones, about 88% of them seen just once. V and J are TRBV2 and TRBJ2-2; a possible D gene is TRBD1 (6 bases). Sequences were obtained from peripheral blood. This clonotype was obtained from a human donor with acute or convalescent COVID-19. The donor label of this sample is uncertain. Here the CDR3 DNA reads TGTGCCAGCAGTGAAGCCAGGGGAAACACCGGGGAGCTGTTTTTT. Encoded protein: CASSEARGNTGELFF.